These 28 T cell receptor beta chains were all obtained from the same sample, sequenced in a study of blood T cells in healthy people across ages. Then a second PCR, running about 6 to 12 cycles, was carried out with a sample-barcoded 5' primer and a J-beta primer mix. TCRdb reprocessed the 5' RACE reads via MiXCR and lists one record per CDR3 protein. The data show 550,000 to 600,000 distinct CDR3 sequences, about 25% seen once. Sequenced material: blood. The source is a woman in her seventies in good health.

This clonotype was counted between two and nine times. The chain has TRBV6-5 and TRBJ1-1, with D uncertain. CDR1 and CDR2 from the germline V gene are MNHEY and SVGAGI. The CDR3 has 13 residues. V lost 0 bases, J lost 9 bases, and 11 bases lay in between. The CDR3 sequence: CASSYSNGRKAFF. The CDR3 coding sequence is TGTGCCAGCAGTTACTCAAACGGTCGTAAAGCTTTCTTT.

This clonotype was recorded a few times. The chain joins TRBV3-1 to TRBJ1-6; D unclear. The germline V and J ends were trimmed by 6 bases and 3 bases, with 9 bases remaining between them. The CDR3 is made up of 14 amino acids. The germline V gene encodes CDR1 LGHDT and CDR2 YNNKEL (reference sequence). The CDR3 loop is CASSTRGYNSPLHF. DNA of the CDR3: TGTGCCAGCAGTACCCGGGGCTATAATTCACCCCTCCACTTT. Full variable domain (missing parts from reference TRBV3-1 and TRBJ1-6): DTAVSQTPKYLVTQMGNDKSIKCEQNLGHDTMYWYKQDSKKFLKIMFSYNNKELIINETVPNRFSPKSPDKAHLNLHINSLELGDSAVYFCASSTRGYNSPLHFGNGTRLTVT.

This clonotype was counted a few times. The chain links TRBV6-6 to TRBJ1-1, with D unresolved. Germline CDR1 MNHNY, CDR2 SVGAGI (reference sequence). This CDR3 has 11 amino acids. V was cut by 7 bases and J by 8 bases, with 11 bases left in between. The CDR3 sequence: CASTGDREAFF. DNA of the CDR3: TGTGCCAGCACCGGGGATAGAGAAGCTTTCTTT.

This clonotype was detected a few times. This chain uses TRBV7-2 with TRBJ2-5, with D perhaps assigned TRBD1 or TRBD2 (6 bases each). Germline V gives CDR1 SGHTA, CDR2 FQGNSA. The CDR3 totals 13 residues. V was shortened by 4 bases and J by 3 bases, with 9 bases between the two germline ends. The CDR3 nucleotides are TGTGCCAGCAGCTGGAGGGGGGAAGAGACCCAGTACTTC. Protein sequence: CASSWRGEETQYF.

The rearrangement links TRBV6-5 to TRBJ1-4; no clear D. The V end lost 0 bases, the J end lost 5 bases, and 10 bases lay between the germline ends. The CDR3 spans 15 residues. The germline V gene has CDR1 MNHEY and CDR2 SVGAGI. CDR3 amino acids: CASSYSRPPNEKLFF. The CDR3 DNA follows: TGTGCCAGCAGTTACTCAAGGCCCCCGAATGAAAAACTGTTTTTT.

CDR3 sequence: CASKGQMNTEAFF. The CDR3, as DNA: TGTGCCAGCAAGGGACAGATGAACACTGAAGCTTTCTTT. The rearrangement uses TRBV7-2 and TRBJ1-1, with 7 positions matching TRBD1. V dropped 7 bases and J dropped 0; count of bases not matched to a gene: 2. Germline assignment: CDR1 SGHTA and CDR2 FQGNSA. The CDR3 spans 13 residues.

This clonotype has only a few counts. The CDR3 DNA sequence: TGCAGTGCTACTATGTCTACAGGGAAAGAGACCCAGTACTTC. This codes for CSATMSTGKETQYF. This rearrangement joins TRBV20-1 to TRBJ2-5, with D maybe TRBD1 (6 bases). The V end lost 4 bases, the J end lost 3 bases, and 15 bases lay between the germline ends. The CDR3 contains 14 residues. The germline CDR1 and CDR2 sequences are DFQATT and SNEGSKA (reference sequence).

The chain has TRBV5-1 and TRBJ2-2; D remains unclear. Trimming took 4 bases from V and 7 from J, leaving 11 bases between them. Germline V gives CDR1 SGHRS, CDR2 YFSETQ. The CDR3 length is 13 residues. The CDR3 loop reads CASSQDTDGELFF. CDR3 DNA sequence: TGCGCCAGCAGCCAAGACACGGACGGGGAGCTGTTTTTT.

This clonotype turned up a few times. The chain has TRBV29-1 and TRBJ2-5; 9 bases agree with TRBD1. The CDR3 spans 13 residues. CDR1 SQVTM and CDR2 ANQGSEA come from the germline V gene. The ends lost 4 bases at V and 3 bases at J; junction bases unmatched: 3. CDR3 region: CSVGRTGEETQYF. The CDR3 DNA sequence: TGCAGCGTTGGCCGGACAGGGGAAGAGACCCAGTACTTC.

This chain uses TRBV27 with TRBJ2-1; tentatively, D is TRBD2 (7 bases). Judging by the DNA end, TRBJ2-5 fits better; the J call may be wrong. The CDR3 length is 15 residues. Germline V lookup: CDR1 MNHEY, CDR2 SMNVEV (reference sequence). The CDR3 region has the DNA TGTGCCAGCAGTTTAAGACGGGGGGCAGGGGAGACCCAGTACTTC. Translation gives CASSLRRGAGETQYF.

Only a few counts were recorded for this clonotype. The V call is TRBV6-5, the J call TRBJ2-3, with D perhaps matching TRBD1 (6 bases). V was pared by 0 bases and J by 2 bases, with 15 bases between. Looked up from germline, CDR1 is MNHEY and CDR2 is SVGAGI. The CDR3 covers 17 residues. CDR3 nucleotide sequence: TGTGCCAGCAGTTACTCCCAGGGGCGAGGGTTCACAGATACGCAGTATTTT. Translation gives CASSYSQGRGFTDTQYF.

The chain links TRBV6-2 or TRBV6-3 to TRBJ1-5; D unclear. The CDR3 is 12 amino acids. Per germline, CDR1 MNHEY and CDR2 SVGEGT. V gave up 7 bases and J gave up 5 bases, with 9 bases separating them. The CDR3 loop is CASTRHDQPQHF. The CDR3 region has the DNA TGTGCCAGCACGAGACATGATCAGCCCCAGCATTTT.

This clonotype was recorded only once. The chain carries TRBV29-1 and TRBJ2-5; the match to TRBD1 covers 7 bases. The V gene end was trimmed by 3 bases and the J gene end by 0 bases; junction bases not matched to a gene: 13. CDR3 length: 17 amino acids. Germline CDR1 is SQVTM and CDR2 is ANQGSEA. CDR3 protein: CSVEKGGTDMYQETQYF. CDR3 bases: TGCAGCGTTGAGAAAGGTGGGACAGACATGTACCAAGAGACCCAGTACTTC. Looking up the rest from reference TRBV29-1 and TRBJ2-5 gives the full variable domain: SAVISQKPSRDICQRGTSLTIQCQVDSQVTMMFWYRQQPGQSLTLIATANQGSEATYESGFVIDKFPISRPNLTFSTLTVSNMSPEDSSIYLCSVEKGGTDMYQETQYFGPGTRLLVL.

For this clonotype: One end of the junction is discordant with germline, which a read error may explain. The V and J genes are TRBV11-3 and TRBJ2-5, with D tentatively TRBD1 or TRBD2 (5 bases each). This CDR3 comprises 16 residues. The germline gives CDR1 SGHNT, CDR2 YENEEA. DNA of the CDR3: TGTGCCAGCAGCTTAGGGCCGGGACGTCCCAATATGGCCTTTTTCTTC. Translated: CASSLGPGRPNMAFFF.

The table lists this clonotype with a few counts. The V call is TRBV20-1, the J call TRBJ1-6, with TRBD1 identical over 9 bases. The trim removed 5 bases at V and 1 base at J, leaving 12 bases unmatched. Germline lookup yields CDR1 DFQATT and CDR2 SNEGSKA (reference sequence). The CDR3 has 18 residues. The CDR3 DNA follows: TGCAGTGCTCGCCGGGGACAGGGCTCCGGGTCCTATAATTCACCCCTCCACTTT. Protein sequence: CSARRGQGSGSYNSPLHF.

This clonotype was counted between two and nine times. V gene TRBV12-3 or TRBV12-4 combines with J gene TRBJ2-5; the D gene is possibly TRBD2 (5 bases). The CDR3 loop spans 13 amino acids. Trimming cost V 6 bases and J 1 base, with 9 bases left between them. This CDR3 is CASSVGIQETQYF. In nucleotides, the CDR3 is TGTGCCAGCAGCGTCGGGATCCAAGAGACCCAGTACTTC.

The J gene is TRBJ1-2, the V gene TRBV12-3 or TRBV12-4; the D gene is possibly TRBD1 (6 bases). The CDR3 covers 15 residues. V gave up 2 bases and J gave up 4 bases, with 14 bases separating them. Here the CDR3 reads CASSLRTAQIYGYTF. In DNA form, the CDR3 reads TGTGCCAGCAGTTTAAGGACAGCACAAATCTATGGCTACACCTTC.

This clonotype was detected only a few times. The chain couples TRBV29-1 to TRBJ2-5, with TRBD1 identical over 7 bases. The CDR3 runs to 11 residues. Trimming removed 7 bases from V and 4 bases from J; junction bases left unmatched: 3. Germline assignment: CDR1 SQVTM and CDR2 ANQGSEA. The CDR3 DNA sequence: TGCAGCGGCCGGACAGGAGAGACCCAGTACTTC. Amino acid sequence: CSGRTGETQYF.

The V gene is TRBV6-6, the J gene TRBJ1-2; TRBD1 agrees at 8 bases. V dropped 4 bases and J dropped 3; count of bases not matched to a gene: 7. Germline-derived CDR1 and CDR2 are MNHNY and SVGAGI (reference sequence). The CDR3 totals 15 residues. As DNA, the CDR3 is TGTGCCAGCAGTTCCCCAGGGGGCCTGGACTATGGCTACACCTTC. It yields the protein CASSSPGGLDYGYTF.

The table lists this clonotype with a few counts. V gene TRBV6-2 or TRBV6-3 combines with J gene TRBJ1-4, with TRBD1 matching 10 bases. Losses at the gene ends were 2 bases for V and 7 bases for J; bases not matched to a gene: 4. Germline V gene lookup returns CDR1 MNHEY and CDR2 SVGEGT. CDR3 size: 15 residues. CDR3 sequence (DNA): TGTGCCAGCAGTTACGCGACAGGGGGCCGTGAAAAACTGTTTTTT. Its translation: CASSYATGGREKLFF.

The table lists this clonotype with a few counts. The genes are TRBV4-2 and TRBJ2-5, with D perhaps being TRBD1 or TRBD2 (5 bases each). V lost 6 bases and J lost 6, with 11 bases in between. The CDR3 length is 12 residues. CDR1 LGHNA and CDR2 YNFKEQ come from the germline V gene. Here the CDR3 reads CASSPTGQTQYF. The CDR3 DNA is TGTGCCAGCAGTCCGACGGGGCAGACCCAGTACTTC.

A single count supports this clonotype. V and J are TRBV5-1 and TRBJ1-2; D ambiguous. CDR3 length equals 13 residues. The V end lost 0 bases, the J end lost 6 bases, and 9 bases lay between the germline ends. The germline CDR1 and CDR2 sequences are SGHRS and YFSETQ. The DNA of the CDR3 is TGCGCCAGCAGCTTGGAAGGGCGGGATGGCTACACCTTC. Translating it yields CASSLEGRDGYTF.

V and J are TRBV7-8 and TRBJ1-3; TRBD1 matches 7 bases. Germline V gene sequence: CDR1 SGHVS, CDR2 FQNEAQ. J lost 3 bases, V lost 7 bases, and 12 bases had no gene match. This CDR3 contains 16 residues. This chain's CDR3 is CASNELPGGVGNTIYF. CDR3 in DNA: TGTGCCAGCAACGAGCTTCCAGGGGGAGTTGGAAACACCATATATTTT.

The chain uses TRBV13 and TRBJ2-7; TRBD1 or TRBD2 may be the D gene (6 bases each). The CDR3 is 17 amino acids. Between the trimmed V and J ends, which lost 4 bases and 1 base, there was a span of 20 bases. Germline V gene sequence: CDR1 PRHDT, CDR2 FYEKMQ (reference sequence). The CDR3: CASSSSYGGRISYEQYF. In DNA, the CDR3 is TGTGCCAGCAGCTCGTCCTATGGGGGGCGCATTTCCTACGAGCAGTACTTC.

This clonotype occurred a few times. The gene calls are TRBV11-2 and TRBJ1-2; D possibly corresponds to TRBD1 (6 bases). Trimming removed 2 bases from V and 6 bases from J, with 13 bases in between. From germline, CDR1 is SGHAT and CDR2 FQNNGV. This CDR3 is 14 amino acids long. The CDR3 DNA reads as TGTGCCAGCAGCTTACTAAGGGGGAGGGATGGCTACACCTTC. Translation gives CASSLLRGRDGYTF.

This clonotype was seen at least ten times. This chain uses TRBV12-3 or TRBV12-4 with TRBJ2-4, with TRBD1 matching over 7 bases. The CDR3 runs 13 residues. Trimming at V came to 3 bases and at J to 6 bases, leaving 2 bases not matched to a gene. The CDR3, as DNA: TGTGCCAGCAGTTTTTGGGACAGAAACATTCAGTACTTC. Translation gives CASSFWDRNIQYF.

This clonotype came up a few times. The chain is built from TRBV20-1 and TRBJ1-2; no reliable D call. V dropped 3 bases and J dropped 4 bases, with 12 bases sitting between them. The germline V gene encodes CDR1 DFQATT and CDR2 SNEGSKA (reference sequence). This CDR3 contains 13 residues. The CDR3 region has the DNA TGCAGTGCTAGTGCGCAATCTAGCTATGGCTACACCTTC. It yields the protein CSASAQSSYGYTF.

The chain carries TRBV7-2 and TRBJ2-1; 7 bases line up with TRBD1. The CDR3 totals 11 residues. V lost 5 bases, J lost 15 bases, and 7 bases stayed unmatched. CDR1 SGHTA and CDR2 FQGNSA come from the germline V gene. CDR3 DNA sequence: TGTGCCAGCAGCCCGGACAGGACGGGGTTCTTC. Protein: CASSPDRTGFF.